This note documents a single TCR beta chain sequence. Data came from immunoSEQ multiplex PCR; TCRdb stores just in-frame clones and leaves some out. The sample contains about 280,000 clones, around 90% of which appear only once. CDR3 length: 17 amino acids. With 0 bases clipped from V and 5 bases from J, the junction kept 8 bases outside the gene matches. The germline gives CDR1 SGHRS, CDR2 YFSETQ. Living in under 30 US areas, the participants were between roughly 18 and 90 years of age. Cohort assignment relied on participant-reported clinical history. The data derive from a study of blood T cell repertoires in COVID-19. Across the study: Sample material is recorded as cDNA or gDNA derived from T cells, B-cell-depleted T cells, or PBMCs.

The sample consisted of PBMCs or T cells enriched from blood (not recorded which). The clonotype originates from a middle-aged woman who had recovered from COVID-19. The chain combines TRBV5-1 with TRBJ2-5; 12 positions match TRBD2. CDR3 residues: CASSLASGRAREETQYF. As DNA, the CDR3 is TGCGCCAGCAGCTTGGCTAGCGGGAGGGCGAGGGAGGAGACCCAGTACTTC.